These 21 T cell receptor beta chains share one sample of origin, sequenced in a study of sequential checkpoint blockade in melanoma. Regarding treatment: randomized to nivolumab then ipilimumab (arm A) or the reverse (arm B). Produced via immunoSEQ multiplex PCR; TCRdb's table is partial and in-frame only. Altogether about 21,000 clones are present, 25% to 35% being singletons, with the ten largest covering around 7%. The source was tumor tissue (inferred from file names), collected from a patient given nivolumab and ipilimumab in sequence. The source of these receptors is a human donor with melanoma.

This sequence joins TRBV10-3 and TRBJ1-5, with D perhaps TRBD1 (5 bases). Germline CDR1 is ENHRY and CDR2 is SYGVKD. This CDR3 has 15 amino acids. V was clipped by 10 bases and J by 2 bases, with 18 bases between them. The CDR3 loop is CATSRGARGNQPQHF. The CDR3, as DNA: TGTGCCACCTCTCGAGGGGCGCGGGGCAATCAGCCCCAGCATTTT.

The CDR3 bases are TGTGCCAGCAGTACGGGACAGGGGTATGGCTACACCTTC. Translation gives CASSTGQGYGYTF. The V gene is TRBV28, the J gene TRBJ1-2; 10 bases align to TRBD1. Germline V gene lookup returns CDR1 MDHEN and CDR2 SYDVKM. The J segment lost 5 bases and the V segment lost 5 bases, leaving 2 bases of the junction unmatched. The CDR3 extends over 13 amino acids.

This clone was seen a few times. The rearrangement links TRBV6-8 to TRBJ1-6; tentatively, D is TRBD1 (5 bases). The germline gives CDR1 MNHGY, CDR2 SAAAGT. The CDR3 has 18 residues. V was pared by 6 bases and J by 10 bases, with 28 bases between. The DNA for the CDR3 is TGTGCCAGCAGCCCCTTACCGTCCAGGGTCGGCGGAAGCTCACCCCTCCACTTT. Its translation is CASSPLPSRVGGSSPLHF.

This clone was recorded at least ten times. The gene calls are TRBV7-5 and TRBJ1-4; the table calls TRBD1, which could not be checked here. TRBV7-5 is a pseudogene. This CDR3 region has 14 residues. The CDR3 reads CASSQGSTNEKLFF. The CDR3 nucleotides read TGTGCCAGCAGCCAGGGCTCAACTAATGAAAAACTGTTTTTT.

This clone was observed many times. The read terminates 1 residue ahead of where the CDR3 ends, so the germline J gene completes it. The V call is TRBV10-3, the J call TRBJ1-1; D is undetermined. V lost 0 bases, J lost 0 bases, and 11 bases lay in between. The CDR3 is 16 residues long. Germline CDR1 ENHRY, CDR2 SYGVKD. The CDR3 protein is CAISESTEGMNTEAFF. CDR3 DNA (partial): TGTGCCATCAGTGAGTCGACTGAGGGAATGAACACTGAAGCTTTC.

CDR3 protein: CSASPGTGDIGELFF. CDR3 bases: TGCAGCGCTTCCCCGGGGACAGGGGATATCGGGGAGCTGTTTTTT. The chain links TRBV29-1 to TRBJ2-2; 10 bases align to TRBD1. The germline V gene has CDR1 SQVTM and CDR2 ANQGSEA. This CDR3 is 15 amino acids long. V shed 7 bases, J shed 7 bases, and the junction held 12 bases outside the gene matches.

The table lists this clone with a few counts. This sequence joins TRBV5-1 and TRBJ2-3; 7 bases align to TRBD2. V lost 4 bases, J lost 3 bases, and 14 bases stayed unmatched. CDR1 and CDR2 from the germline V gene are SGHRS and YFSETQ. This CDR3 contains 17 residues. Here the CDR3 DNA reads TGCGCCAGCAGCAAATTGGCTAGCGGAGGGGCGACAGATACGCAGTATTTT. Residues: CASSKLASGGATDTQYF.

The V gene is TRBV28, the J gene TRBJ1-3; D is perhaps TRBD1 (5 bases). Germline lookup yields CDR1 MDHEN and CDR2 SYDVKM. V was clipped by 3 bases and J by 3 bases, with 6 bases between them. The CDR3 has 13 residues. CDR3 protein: CASSFRVGNTIYF. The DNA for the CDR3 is TGTGCCAGCAGTTTCAGGGTTGGAAACACCATATATTTT.

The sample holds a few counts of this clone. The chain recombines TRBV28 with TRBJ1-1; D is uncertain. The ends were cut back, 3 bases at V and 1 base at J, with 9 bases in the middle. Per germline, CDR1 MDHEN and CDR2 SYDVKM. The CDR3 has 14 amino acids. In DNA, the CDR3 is TGTGCCAGCAGTTTGATCCAGTGGAACACTGAAGCTTTCTTT. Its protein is CASSLIQWNTEAFF.

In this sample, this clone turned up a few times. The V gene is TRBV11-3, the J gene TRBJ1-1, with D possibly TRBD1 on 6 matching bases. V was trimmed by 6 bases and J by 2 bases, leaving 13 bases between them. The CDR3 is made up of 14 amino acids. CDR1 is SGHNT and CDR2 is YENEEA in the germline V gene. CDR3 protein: CASSANRVNTEAFF. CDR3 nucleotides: TGTGCCAGCAGTGCTAACAGGGTTAACACTGAAGCTTTCTTT.

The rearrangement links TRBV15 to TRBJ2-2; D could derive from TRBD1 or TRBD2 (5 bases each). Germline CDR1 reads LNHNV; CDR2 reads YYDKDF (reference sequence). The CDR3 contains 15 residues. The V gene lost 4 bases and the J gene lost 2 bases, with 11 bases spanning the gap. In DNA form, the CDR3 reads TGTGCCACCAGCATGAGGGGTGACAACACCGGGGAGCTGTTTTTT. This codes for CATSMRGDNTGELFF.

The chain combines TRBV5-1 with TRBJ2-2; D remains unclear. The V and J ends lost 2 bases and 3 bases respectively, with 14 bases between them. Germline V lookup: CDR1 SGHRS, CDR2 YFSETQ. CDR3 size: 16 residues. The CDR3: CASSLTFSSYTGELFF. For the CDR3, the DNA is TGCGCCAGCAGCTTAACATTTTCTTCGTACACCGGGGAGCTGTTTTTT.

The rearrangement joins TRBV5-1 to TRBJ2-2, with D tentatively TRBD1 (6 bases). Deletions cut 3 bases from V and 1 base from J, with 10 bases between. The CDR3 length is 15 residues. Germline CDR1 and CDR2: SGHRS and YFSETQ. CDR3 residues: CASSSGDGNTGELFF. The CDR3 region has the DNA TGCGCCAGCAGCTCAGGGGATGGGAACACCGGGGAGCTGTTTTTT.

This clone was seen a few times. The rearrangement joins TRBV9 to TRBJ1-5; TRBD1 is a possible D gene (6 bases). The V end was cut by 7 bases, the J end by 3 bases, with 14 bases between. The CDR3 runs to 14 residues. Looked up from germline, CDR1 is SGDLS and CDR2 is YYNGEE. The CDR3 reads CASRRGGHNQPQHF. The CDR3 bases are TGTGCCAGCCGGAGAGGGGGTCACAATCAGCCCCAGCATTTT.

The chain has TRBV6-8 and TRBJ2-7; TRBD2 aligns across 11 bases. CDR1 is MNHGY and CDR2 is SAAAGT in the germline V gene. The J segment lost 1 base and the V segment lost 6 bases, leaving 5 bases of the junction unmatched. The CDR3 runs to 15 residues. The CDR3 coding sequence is TGTGCCAGCAGCTCGACTAGCGGGGCATCCTACGAGCAGTACTTC. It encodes CASSSTSGASYEQYF.

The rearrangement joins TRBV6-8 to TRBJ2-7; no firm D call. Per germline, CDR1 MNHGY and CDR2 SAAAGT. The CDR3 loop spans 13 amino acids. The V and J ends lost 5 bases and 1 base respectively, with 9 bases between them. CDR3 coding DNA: TGTGCCAGCAGTCTAACAGCATCCTACGAGCAGTACTTC. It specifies CASSLTASYEQYF.

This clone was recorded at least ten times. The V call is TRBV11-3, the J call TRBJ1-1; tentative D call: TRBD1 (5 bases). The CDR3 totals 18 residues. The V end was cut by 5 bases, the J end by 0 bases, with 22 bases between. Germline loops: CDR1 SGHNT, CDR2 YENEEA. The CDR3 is CASSTPGPIELMNTEAFF. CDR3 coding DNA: TGTGCCAGCAGCACACCGGGGCCGATCGAACTGATGAACACTGAAGCTTTCTTT.

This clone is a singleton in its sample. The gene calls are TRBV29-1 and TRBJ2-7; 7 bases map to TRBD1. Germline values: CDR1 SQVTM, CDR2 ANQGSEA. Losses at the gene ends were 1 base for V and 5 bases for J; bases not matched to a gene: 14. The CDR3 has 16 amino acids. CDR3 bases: TGCAGCGTTGAAGGTCACAGGGGATCCCTTGCCGACGAGCAGTACTTC. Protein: CSVEGHRGSLADEQYF.

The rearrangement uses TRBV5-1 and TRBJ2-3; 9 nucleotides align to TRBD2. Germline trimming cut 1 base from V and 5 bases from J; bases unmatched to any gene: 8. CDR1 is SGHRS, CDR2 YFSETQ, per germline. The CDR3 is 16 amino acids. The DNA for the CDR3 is TGCGCCAGCAGCTTGTCGATCGCGGGAGGGGGAGATACGCAGTATTTT. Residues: CASSLSIAGGGDTQYF.

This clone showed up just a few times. The CDR3 is CASSYSSGRKEKLFF. In DNA form, the CDR3 reads TGTGCCAGCAGTTACTCGAGCGGGAGGAAGGAAAAACTGTTTTTT. The chain couples TRBV6-8 to TRBJ1-4, with unresolved D. Between the trimmed V and J ends, which lost 0 bases and 8 bases, there was a span of 13 bases. Germline CDR1 and CDR2: MNHGY and SAAAGT. There are 15 residues in the CDR3.

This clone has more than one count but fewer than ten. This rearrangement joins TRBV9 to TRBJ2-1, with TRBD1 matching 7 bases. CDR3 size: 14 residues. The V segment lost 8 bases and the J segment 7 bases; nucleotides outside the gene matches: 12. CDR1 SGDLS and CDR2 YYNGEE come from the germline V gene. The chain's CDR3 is CASNRDSLVNEQFF. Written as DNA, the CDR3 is TGTGCCAGTAACCGGGACAGTCTTGTTAATGAGCAGTTCTTC.